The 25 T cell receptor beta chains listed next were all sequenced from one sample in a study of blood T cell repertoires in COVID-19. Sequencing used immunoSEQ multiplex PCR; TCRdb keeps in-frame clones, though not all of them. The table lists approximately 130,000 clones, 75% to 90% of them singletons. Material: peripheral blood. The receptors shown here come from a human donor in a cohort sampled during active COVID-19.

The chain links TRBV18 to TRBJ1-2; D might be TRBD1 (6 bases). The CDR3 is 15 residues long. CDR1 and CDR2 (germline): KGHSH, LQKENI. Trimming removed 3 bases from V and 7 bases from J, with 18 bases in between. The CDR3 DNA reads TGTGCCAGCTCACCCTCCAGGGGTGGACCCGTTGGCTACACCTTC. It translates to CASSPSRGGPVGYTF. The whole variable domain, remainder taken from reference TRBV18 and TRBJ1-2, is NAGVMQNPRHLVRRRGQEARLRCSPMKGHSHVYWYRQLPEEGLKFMVYLQKENIIDESGMPKERFSAEFPKEGPSILRIQQVVRGDSAAYFCASSPSRGGPVGYTFGSGTRLTVV.

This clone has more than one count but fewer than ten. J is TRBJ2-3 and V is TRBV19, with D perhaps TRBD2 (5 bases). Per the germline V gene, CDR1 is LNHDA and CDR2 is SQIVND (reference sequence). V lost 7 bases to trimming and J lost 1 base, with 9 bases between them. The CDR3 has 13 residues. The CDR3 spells CASTFGGTDTQYF. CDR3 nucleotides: TGTGCCAGTACCTTCGGGGGCACAGATACGCAGTATTTT.

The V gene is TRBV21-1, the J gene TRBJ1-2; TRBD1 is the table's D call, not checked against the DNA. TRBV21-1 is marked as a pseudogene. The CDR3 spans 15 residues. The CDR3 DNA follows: TGTGCCAGCAGCAATAGGGACAGGCTCTGGTATGGCTACACCTTC. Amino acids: CASSNRDRLWYGYTF.

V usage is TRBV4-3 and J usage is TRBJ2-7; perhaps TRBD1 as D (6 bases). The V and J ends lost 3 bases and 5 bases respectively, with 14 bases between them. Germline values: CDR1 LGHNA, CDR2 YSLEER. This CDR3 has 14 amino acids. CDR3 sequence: CASSHGRGRNEQYF. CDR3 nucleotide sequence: TGCGCCAGCAGCCATGGCAGGGGCCGTAACGAGCAGTACTTC.

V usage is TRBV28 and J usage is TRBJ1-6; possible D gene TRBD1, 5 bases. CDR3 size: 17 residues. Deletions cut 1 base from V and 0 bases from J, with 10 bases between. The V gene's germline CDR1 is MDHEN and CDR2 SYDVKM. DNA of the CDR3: TGTGCCAGCAGTTTATTGTCCCAGGGCTCCTATAATTCACCCCTCCACTTT. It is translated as CASSLLSQGSYNSPLHF.

The CDR3 loop reads CASSDNWGAEAFF. CDR3 nucleotides: TGTGCCAGCAGTGACAATTGGGGGGCTGAAGCTTTCTTT. The genes are TRBV6-4 and TRBJ1-1, with D tentatively TRBD1 (5 bases). The CDR3 sequence is 13 residues long. Trimming took off 2 bases at V and 6 bases at J, with 10 bases between the two ends. Germline V CDR1 and CDR2: MRHNA, SNTAGT.

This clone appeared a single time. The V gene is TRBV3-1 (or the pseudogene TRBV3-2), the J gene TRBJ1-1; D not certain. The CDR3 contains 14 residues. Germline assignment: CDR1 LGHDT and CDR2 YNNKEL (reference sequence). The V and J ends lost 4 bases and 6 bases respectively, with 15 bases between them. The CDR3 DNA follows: TGTGCCAGCAGCCCTGGACTAGAATTTTCTGAAGCTTTCTTT. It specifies CASSPGLEFSEAFF.

CDR3 region: CATSRNRVGYEKLFF. The CDR3 DNA is TGTGCCACCAGCCGAAACAGGGTGGGGTATGAAAAACTGTTTTTT. The V and J genes are TRBV15 and TRBJ1-4; D is perhaps TRBD1 (6 bases). V was pared by 5 bases and J by 6 bases, with 16 bases between. Germline V lookup: CDR1 LNHNV, CDR2 YYDKDF (reference sequence). The CDR3 has 15 amino acids.

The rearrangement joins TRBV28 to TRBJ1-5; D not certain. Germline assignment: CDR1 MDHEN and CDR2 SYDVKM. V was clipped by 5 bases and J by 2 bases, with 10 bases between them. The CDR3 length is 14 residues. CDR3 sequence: CASSTRYGNQPQHF. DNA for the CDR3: TGTGCCAGCAGTACGAGATACGGCAATCAGCCCCAGCATTTT.

The CDR3 loop is CASTLMIVTNVLTF. The CDR3 DNA reads TGTGCCAGCACCCTAATGATCGTTACCAACGTCCTGACTTTC. The rearrangement uses TRBV2 and TRBJ2-6; D not certain. V dropped 7 bases and J dropped 8 bases, with 15 bases sitting between them. This CDR3 contains 14 residues. Per the germline V gene, CDR1 is SNHLY and CDR2 is FYNNEI.

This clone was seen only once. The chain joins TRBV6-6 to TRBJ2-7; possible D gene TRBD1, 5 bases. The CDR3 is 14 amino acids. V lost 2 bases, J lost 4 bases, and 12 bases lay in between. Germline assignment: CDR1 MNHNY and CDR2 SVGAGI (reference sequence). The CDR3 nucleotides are TGTGCCAGCAGTTACAAAGGGGTTAGGTACGAGCAGTACTTC. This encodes CASSYKGVRYEQYF.

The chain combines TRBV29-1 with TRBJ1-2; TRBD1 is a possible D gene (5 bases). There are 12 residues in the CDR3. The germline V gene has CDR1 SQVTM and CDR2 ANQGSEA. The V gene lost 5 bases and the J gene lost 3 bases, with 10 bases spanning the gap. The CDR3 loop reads CSVSDSDYGYTF. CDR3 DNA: TGCAGCGTTAGCGACAGTGACTATGGCTACACCTTC.

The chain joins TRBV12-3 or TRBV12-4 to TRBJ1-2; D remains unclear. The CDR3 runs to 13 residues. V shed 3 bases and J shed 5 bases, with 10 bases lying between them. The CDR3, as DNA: TGTGCCAGCAGTTTCGGGAGAGGGTATGGCTACACCTTC. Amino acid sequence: CASSFGRGYGYTF.

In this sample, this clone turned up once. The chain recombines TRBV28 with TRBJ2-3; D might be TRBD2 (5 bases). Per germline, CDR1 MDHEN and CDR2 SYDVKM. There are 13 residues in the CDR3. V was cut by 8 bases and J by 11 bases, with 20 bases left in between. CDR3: CASAAGGVGGQYF. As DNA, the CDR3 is TGTGCCAGCGCTGCGGGCGGAGTAGGCGGGCAGTATTTT.

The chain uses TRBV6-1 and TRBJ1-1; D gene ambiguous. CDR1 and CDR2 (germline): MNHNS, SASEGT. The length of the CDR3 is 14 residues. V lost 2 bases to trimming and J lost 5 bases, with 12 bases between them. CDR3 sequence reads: CASSENPERTEAFF. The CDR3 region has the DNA TGTGCCAGCAGTGAAAACCCAGAGAGGACTGAAGCTTTCTTT.

The CDR3 nucleotides are TGCGCCAGCAGCTGGACTAGCGGGGGGGCCTACAATGAGCAGTTCTTC. This codes for CASSWTSGGAYNEQFF. This chain links TRBV5-1 with TRBJ2-1, with 15 nucleotides matching TRBD2. The CDR3 sequence is 16 residues long. V dropped 3 bases and J dropped 2; count of bases not matched to a gene: 0. The germline CDR1 and CDR2 sequences are SGHRS and YFSETQ.

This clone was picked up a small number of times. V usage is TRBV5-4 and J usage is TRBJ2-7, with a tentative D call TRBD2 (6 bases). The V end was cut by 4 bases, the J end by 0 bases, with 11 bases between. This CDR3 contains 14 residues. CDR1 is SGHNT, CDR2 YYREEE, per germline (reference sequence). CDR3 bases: TGTGCCAGCAGCACGCGGGACGGCTCCTACGAGCAGTACTTC. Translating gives CASSTRDGSYEQYF.

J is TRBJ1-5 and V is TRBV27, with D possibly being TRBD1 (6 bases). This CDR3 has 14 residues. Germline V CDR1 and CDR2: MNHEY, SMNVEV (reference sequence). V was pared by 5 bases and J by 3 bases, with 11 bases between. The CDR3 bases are TGTGCCAGCAGTCCCGACAGGCCCAATCAGCCCCAGCATTTT. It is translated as CASSPDRPNQPQHF.

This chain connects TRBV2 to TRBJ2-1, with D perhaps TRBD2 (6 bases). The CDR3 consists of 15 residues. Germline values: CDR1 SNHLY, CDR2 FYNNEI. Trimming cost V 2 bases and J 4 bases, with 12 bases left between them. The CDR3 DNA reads TGTGCCAGCAGTGAATCGGCGGGACCGTACAATGAGCAGTTCTTC. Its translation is CASSESAGPYNEQFF.

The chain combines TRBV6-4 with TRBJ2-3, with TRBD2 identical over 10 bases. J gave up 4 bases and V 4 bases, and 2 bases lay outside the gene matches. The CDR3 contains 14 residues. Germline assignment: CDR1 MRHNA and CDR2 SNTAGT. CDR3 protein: CASSVSGGADTQYF. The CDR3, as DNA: TGTGCCAGCAGTGTGAGCGGGGGGGCAGATACGCAGTATTTT.

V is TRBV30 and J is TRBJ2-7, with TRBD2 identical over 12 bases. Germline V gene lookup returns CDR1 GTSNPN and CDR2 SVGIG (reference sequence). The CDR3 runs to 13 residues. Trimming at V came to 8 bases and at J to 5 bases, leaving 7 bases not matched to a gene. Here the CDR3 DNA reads TGTGCCCTTGAGGGACTAGCGGGTGACGAGCAGTACTTC. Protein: CALEGLAGDEQYF.

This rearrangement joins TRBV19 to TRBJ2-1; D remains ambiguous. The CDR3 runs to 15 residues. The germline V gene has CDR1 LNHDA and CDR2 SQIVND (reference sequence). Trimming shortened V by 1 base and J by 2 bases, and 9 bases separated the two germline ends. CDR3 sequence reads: CASSIAERTYNEQFF. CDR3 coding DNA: TGTGCCAGTAGTATAGCGGAGAGAACCTACAATGAGCAGTTCTTC.

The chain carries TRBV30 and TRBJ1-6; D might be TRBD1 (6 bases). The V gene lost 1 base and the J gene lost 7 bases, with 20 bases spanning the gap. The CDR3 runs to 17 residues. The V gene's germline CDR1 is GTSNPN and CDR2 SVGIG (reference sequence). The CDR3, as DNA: TGTGCCTGGAGTGCACTAGCGGGGACAACACTGAATTCACCCCTCCACTTT. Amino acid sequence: CAWSALAGTTLNSPLHF.

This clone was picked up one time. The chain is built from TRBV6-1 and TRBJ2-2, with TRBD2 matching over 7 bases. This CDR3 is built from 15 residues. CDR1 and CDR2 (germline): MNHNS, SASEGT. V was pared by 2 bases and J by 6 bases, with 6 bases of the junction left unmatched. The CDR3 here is CASSELAAGAGELFF. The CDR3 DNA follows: TGTGCCAGCAGTGAACTAGCGGCAGGCGCCGGGGAGCTGTTTTTT.

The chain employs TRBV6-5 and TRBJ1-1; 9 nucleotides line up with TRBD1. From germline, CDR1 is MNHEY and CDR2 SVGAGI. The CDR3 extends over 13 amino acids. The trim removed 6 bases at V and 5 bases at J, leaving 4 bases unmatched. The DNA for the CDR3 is TGTGCCAGCAGGGGACAGGGATCGACTGAAGCTTTCTTT. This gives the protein CASRGQGSTEAFF.